This T cell receptor beta chain is drawn from a study of long-term antiretroviral therapy in people with HIV. It was version v3.0 of the immunoSEQ assay that was run at survey level. Assay: immunoSEQ multiplex PCR; the TCRdb copy retains only in-frame clones and omits some. The sample consists of roughly 50,000 clones, roughly four fifths of them appearing once. Comments on this clone: Antigen specificity is unknown.

The CDR3 has 16 residues. Between the trimmed V and J ends, which lost 3 bases and 2 bases, there was a span of 16 bases. Germline V gives CDR1 SGDLS, CDR2 YYNGEE. Study-wide findings and caveats: Clones showing expansion before ART dominated the repertoire at all time points.

The sample consisted of unsorted PBMCs, taken 0.8 years after starting antiretroviral therapy. This TCR derives from a woman aged 18-35 years with HIV. This sequence joins TRBV9 and TRBJ2-3; the D gene is possibly TRBD1 (6 bases). The CDR3 reads CASSAGGSGVTDTQYF. The CDR3 DNA is TGTGCCAGCAGCGCTGGGGGCTCTGGGGTCACAGATACGCAGTATTTT.